The 2 T cell receptor beta chains listed next were all sequenced from one sample in a study of lymphopenia after photon versus proton radiotherapy. Generated by immunoSEQ multiplex PCR, the TCRdb table keeps only in-frame clones and is missing some. This sample carries around 150,000 clones, about nine tenths of them seen once, and the ten largest clones take around 5%. The sequencing here drew on peripheral blood, taken from a patient treated with photon-based radiotherapy. Receptor source: a man between 45 and 60 years old with gastric cancer.

V usage is TRBV7-3 and J usage is TRBJ2-1; TRBD2 matches 7 bases. Per germline, CDR1 SGHTA and CDR2 FQGTGA. Trimming removed 4 bases from V and 6 bases from J; junction bases left unmatched: 6. The length of the CDR3 is 14 residues. The DNA of the CDR3 is TGTGCCAGCAGCTCTCGCGCTAGCGGCAATGAGCAGTTCTTC. Protein: CASSSRASGNEQFF. Variable domain in full (rest from reference TRBV7-3 and TRBJ2-1): GAGVSQTPSNKVTEKGKYVELRCDPISGHTALYWYRQSLGQGPEFLIYFQGTGAADDSGLPNDRFFAVRPEGSVSTLKIQRTERGDSAVYLCASSSRASGNEQFFGPGTRLTVL.

Comment on this clone: Other DNA sequences in the same sample also yield this CDR3. CDR3 in DNA: TGTGCCAGCTCACCGTCGGGAGAGACCCAGTACTTC. Protein product: CASSPSGETQYF. This chain joins TRBV18 and TRBJ2-5; D call uncertain. V gave up 3 bases and J gave up 4 bases, with 6 bases separating them. This CDR3 spans 12 amino acids. From germline, CDR1 is KGHSH and CDR2 LQKENI.